These T cell receptor beta chains were read from a single sample in a study of OX40 agonist ivuxolimab in advanced cancers. The repertoire was sequenced with immunoSEQ multiplex PCR; TCRdb's copy has only in-frame clones and lacks some. The sample yields 40,000 to 60,000 clones, about nine tenths seen once. Sequencing was performed on CD4+ or CD8+ T cells sorted from blood, taken in a trial of the OX40 agonist ivuxolimab. These TCRs come from an adult with an advanced solid tumor such as melanoma, head and neck, liver or kidney cancer. Both conserved end residues are trimmed from each CDR3. Clone size is shown for a subset of rows, as once, few, many or a class of expanded clone.

size: .
J: TRBJ1-1
V: TRBV19
CDR3: AVGQTRNTEAF

size: .
J: TRBJ1-1
V: TRBV9
CDR3: ASSALWTEGRTEAF

size: .
J: TRBJ1-5
V: TRBV2
CDR3: ASSPSGGGPDQPQH

size: .
J: TRBJ2-7
V: TRBV19
CDR3: ASSVRTATYEQY

size: .
J: TRBJ1-4
V: TRBV11-2
CDR3: ASSFEGAEKLF

size: .
J: TRBJ1-2
V: TRBV10-3
CDR3: AITKGQGADYGYT

size: .
J: TRBJ1-3
V: TRBV6-4
CDR3: ASSDSIWGQGGTIY

size: once
J: TRBJ2-4
V: TRBV5-1
CDR3: ASSLRQGGDIQY

size: .
J: TRBJ1-2
V: TRBV13
CDR3: ASSSGGMENYGYT

size: .
J: TRBJ2-1
V: TRBV5-1
CDR3: ASSFPEEGASYNEQF